A single sample gave rise to the 13 T cell receptor beta chains below, sequenced in a study of blood T cells in healthy people across ages. The second PCR ran about 7 to 12 cycles with a sample-barcoded 5' primer and J-beta primers. MiXCR, applied by TCRdb to the 5' RACE reads, yields one record per CDR3 protein. The profile shows roughly 680,000 distinct CDR3 sequences, approximately 49% of them singletons. Sequencing was performed on blood. These receptors were collected from a woman aged 60-75 years in good health.

The chain links TRBV12-3 or TRBV12-4 to TRBJ2-5; D is undetermined. The CDR3 has 12 amino acids. V was trimmed by 1 base and J by 7 bases, leaving 7 bases between them. CDR3 coding DNA: TGTGCCAGCAGTTTAGGGATTGGGACCCAGTACTTC. Translating it yields CASSLGIGTQYF.

This chain joins TRBV12-3 or TRBV12-4 and TRBJ2-1; 9 bases are a match to TRBD2. Trimming removed 6 bases from V and 7 bases from J; junction bases left unmatched: 13. The CDR3 loop spans 16 amino acids. The CDR3 region is CASRHSSGVALNEQFF. The DNA for the CDR3 is TGTGCCAGCAGACACTCTAGCGGGGTGGCCTTGAATGAGCAGTTCTTC.

The chain joins TRBV20-1 to TRBJ2-1; D may be TRBD1 or TRBD2 (5 bases each). The V gene lost 6 bases and the J gene lost 12 bases, with 18 bases spanning the gap. The CDR3 sequence is 12 residues long. The germline CDR1 and CDR2 sequences are DFQATT and SNEGSKA (reference sequence). CDR3 in DNA: TGCAGTGCCCGAAACACCGGGACGGGGCAGTTCTTC. Translating it yields CSARNTGTGQFF.

The chain links TRBV5-1 to TRBJ2-7; 10 positions match TRBD2. Losses at the gene ends were 0 bases for V and 3 bases for J; bases not matched to a gene: 6. This CDR3 contains 16 residues. Germline-derived CDR1 and CDR2 are SGHRS and YFSETQ. CDR3 loop: CASSLGWTSGIYEQYF. As DNA, the CDR3 is TGCGCCAGCAGCTTGGGATGGACTAGCGGAATCTACGAGCAGTACTTC. The full variable domain, with the rest looked up from reference TRBV5-1 and TRBJ2-7, is KAGVTQTPRYLIKTRGQQVTLSCSPISGHRSVSWYQQTPGQGLQFLFEYFSETQRNKGNFPGRFSGRQFSNSRSEMNVSTLELGDSALYLCASSLGWTSGIYEQYFGPGTRLTVT.

The table lists this clonotype with a few counts. This sequence joins TRBV4-3 and TRBJ2-4, with D possibly matching TRBD2 (6 bases). V was cut by 1 base and J by 0 bases, with 7 bases left in between. The germline V gene has CDR1 LGHNA and CDR2 YSLEER. The CDR3 consists of 15 residues. CDR3 in amino acids: CASSQGGIAKNIQYF. The CDR3, as DNA: TGCGCCAGCAGCCAAGGCGGGATAGCCAAAAACATTCAGTACTTC.

The chain joins TRBV7-2 to TRBJ2-1; D not certain. The CDR3 loop spans 13 amino acids. Germline values: CDR1 SGHTA, CDR2 FQGNSA. V lost 6 bases to trimming and J lost 12 bases, with 18 bases between them. This CDR3 is CASRANAEVSQFF. Here the CDR3 DNA reads TGTGCCAGCAGGGCTAACGCAGAAGTTTCGCAGTTCTTC.

The chain carries TRBV6-2 or TRBV6-3 and TRBJ1-2; D possibly corresponds to TRBD1 (6 bases). This CDR3 has 13 residues. V gave up 6 bases and J gave up 8 bases, with 16 bases separating them. The germline CDR1 and CDR2 sequences are MNHEY and SVGEGT. The DNA for the CDR3 is TGTGCCAGCAGACAGGGAGGTCCGGGAGGCTACACCTTC. Protein sequence: CASRQGGPGGYTF.

The CDR3 DNA follows: TGCGCCAGCAGCTTGGAAGGACGGAATCAGCCCCAGCATTTT. Protein sequence: CASSLEGRNQPQHF. The chain employs TRBV5-1 and TRBJ1-5; D unresolved. The CDR3 contains 14 residues. V was shortened by 0 bases and J by 4 bases, with 8 bases between the two germline ends. Germline V gene lookup returns CDR1 SGHRS and CDR2 YFSETQ.

This sequence joins TRBV7-2 and TRBJ2-2, with a tentative D call TRBD1 (5 bases). Germline values: CDR1 SGHTA, CDR2 FQGNSA. The CDR3 extends over 14 amino acids. Trimming left V 0 bases short and J 6 bases short, with 8 bases between. The CDR3 DNA is TGTGCCAGCAGCTTAGCGACAGCCTCCGGGGAGCTGTTTTTT. This encodes CASSLATASGELFF.

The rearrangement joins TRBV12-3 or TRBV12-4 to TRBJ2-2; the match to TRBD2 covers 7 bases. The CDR3 has 12 amino acids. The trim removed 11 bases at V and 7 bases at J, leaving 7 bases unmatched. CDR3 in DNA: TGTGCCGAATCTAGCGGTGGCGGGGAGCTGTTTTTT. It codes for CAESSGGGELFF.

This clonotype showed up just a few times. The CDR3 loop is CASSLRGAHGYTF. The CDR3, as DNA: TGTGCCAGCAGCTTACGGGGGGCGCATGGCTACACCTTC. The rearrangement links TRBV7-3 to TRBJ1-2, with D perhaps matching TRBD1 (6 bases). This CDR3 is built from 13 residues. The germline V gene has CDR1 SGHTA and CDR2 FQGTGA. Trimming removed 2 bases from V and 6 bases from J, with 10 bases in between. Full variable domain (rest looked up from reference TRBV7-3 and TRBJ1-2): GAGVSQTPSNKVTEKGKYVELRCDPISGHTALYWYRQSLGQGPEFLIYFQGTGAADDSGLPNDRFFAVRPEGSVSTLKIQRTERGDSAVYLCASSLRGAHGYTFGSGTRLTVV.

The V and J genes are TRBV2 and TRBJ2-7, with D tentatively TRBD1 (5 bases). The length of the CDR3 is 14 residues. Germline lookup yields CDR1 SNHLY and CDR2 FYNNEI. Trimming stripped 4 bases from V and 0 bases from J, with 10 bases between. The CDR3 sequence: CASSGREYSYEQYF. The CDR3 bases are TGTGCCAGCAGTGGCAGGGAATACTCCTACGAGCAGTACTTC.

The chain has TRBV7-2 and TRBJ1-5; no definite D call. V gave up 1 base and J gave up 2 bases, with 9 bases separating them. The CDR3 spans 15 residues. CDR1 is SGHTA, CDR2 FQGNSA, per germline. The CDR3 DNA follows: TGTGCCAGCAGCTTAGGGCGGGCCGGCAATCAGCCCCAGCATTTT. It translates to CASSLGRAGNQPQHF. The variable domain in full, completed from reference TRBV7-2 and TRBJ1-5, reads GAGVSQSPSNKVTEKGKDVELRCDPISGHTALYWYRQSLGQGLEFLIYFQGNSAPDKSGLPSDRFSAERTGGSVSTLTIQRTQQEDSAVYLCASSLGRAGNQPQHFGDGTRLSIL.